The clone carrying this TCR beta chain is a singleton in its sample. Antigen unknown. This sample was included in a study of cytotoxic CD8 clonotypes in ibrutinib-treated CLL. Study-wide findings and caveats: Progressing patients had sampling times that differed from those of sustained-remission patients. Clonality at baseline surpassed age-matched healthy donors and tracked circulating CD8+ T-cell counts.

The repertoire was sequenced with immunoSEQ multiplex PCR; TCRdb's copy has only in-frame clones and lacks some. Seen here are 250,000 to 350,000 clones, approximately 76% observed once, and the top ten hold 5.6%. Germline assignment: CDR1 MGHDK and CDR2 SYGVNS. This CDR3 region has 14 residues. Trimming took off 3 bases at V and 8 bases at J, with 16 bases between the two ends. The TCR sequence derives from a human donor with chronic lymphocytic leukemia. The material sequenced was PBMCs, taken at disease progression, from a patient treated with ibrutinib. The chain couples TRBV25-1 to TRBJ1-2, with D maybe TRBD1 (6 bases). The DNA for the CDR3 is TGTGCCAGCAGTGATAAGGGGGAATTAGGCGGCTACACCTTC. This codes for CASSDKGELGGYTF.